Below, one T cell receptor beta chain is given with its context. The antigen remains undetermined. This specimen belongs to a study of blood T cells in healthy people across ages. Study conclusions and caveats: Researchers report that TCR beta diversity correlated strongly with naive T cell percentage.

CDR1 is MDHEN and CDR2 is SYDVKM in the germline V gene. The CDR3 length is 14 residues. The V end lost 6 bases, the J end lost 4 bases, and 15 bases lay between the germline ends. The individuals who served as donors were healthy Caucasians living in Russia, aged about 6 to 95. A minimum of 7 million PBMCs was isolated per sample. Combining a sample-barcoded 5' primer with a J-beta primer mix, a second PCR ran for roughly 6 to 11 cycles. TCRdb re-derived calls from the 5' RACE reads in MiXCR, one entry per CDR3 protein. The table shows 1.5 million to 2 million distinct CDR3 sequences, with 49% occurring only once.

Sequencing used blood. This sequence was found in a woman between 40 and 55 years old in good health. The V and J genes are TRBV28 and TRBJ1-2; perhaps TRBD1 as D (6 bases). The CDR3 DNA is TGTGCCAGCAGACCACGGGGGGGGCTCTATGGCTACACCTTC. Residues: CASRPRGGLYGYTF.